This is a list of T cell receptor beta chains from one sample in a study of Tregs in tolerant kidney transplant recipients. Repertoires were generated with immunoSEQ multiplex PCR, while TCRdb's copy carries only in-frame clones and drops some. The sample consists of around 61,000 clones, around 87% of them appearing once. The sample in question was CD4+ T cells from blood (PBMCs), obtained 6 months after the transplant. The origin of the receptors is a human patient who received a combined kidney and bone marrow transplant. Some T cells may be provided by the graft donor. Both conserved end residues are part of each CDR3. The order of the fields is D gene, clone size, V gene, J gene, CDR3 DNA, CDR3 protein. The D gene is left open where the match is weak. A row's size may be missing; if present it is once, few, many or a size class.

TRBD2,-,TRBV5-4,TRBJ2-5,TGTGCCAGCAGCCCACTAGCGGGGGGTACCCAAGAGACCCAGTACTTC,CASSPLAGGTQETQYF
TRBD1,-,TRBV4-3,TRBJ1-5,TGCGCCAGCAGCCAACGACAGGGTGGGCAGCCCCAGCATTTT,CASSQRQGGQPQHF
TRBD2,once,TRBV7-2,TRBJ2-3,TGTGCCAGCAGCCCTCGGACTAGCGGGAGCACAGATACGCAGTATTTT,CASSPRTSGSTDTQYF
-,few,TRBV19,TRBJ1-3,TGTGCCAGTAAGGCAGGATACATCTCTGGAAACACCATATATTTT,CASKAGYISGNTIYF
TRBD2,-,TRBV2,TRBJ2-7,TGTGCCAGCATTCGGGGGGGAAAAATCTACGAGCAGTACTTC,CASIRGGKIYEQYF
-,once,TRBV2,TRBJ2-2,TGTGCCAGCAGGGAGACAGCCGGTTCGTCCGGGGAGCTGTTTTTT,CASRETAGSSGELFF
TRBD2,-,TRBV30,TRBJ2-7,TGTGCCTGGAGTTCTCCCTCGACTAGCGGGAGAAGATACGAGCAGTACTTC,CAWSSPSTSGRRYEQYF
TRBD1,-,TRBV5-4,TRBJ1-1,TGTGCCAGCAGCTTGAGACAGGGGGGACGAGCTTTCTTT,CASSLRQGGRAFF
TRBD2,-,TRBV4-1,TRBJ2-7,TGCGCCAGCAGCCAAGGGAGACTAGCGGGGCCCTACGAGCAGTACTTC,CASSQGRLAGPYEQYF
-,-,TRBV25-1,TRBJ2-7,TGTGCCAGCAGTGACGGGGGACGGAACGAGCAGTACTTC,CASSDGGRNEQYF
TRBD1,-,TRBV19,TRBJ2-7,TGTGCCAGTAGGGACAGGGGGCGAAACGAGCAGTACTTC,CASRDRGRNEQYF
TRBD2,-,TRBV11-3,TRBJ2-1,TGTGCCAGCAGGCTCCTAGCGGGAGGCTCCGATGAGCAGTTCTTC,CASRLLAGGSDEQFF
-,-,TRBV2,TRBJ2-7,TGTGCCAGCAGACTTAACTCCGAGCAGTACTTC,CASRLNSEQYF
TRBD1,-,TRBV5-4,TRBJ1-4,TGTGCCAGCAGCGGACAGGGGGCCTCTCCGAATGAAAAACTGTTTTTT,CASSGQGASPNEKLFF
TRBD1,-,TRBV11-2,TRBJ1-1,TGTGCCAGCAGCGGGGACAGGGCACGGGAAACTGAAGCTTTCTTT,CASSGDRARETEAFF
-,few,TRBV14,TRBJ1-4,TGTGCCAGCAGCCAAGGAGGTTTAGGTGAAAAACTGTTTTTT,CASSQGGLGEKLFF
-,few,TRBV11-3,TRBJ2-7,TGTGCCAGCAGCTCAGGGTTGCCCTACGAGCAGTACTTC,CASSSGLPYEQYF
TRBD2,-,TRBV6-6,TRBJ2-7,TGTGCCAGCAGTTACTCCACCGGGAGGGTTATGTACGAGCAGTACTTC,CASSYSTGRVMYEQYF
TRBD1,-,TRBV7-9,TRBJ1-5,TGTGCCAGCAGCTTAGGATGGGCAGGGGGTAACCAGCCCCAGCATTTT,CASSLGWAGGNQPQHF
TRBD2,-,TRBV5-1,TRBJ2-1,TGCGCCAGCAGCACTAGGACTAGCTCCTACAATGAGCAGTTCTTC,CASSTRTSSYNEQFF
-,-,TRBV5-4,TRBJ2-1,TGTGCCAGCAGCCCCCGCGGAGCGGATTACAATGAGCAGTTCTTC,CASSPRGADYNEQFF
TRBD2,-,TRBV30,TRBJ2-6,TGTGCCTGGGAGGGGAGGGATGGGGCCAACGTCCTGACTTTC,CAWEGRDGANVLTF
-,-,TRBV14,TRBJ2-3,TGTGCCAGCAGCCAAGTTGGAGGGTTAACAGATACGCAGTATTTT,CASSQVGGLTDTQYF
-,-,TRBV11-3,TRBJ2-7,TGTGCCAGCAGCTTAGGTACAATCACGGGCGAGCAGTACTTC,CASSLGTITGEQYF
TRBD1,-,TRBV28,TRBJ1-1,TGTGCCAGCAGCAGGGACAGCCACTGGGTCACTGAAGCTTTCTTT,CASSRDSHWVTEAFF
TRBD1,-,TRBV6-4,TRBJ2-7,TGTGCCAGCAGCGATGACGGGTCACAGGGGGCTCACGAGCAGTACTTC,CASSDDGSQGAHEQYF
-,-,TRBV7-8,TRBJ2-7,TGTGCCAGCAGCTGGTTGCGGTACGAGCAGTACTTC,CASSWLRYEQYF
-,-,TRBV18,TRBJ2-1,TGTGCCAGCTCACCCCTGAGCTCCTACAATGAGCAGTTCTTC,CASSPLSSYNEQFF
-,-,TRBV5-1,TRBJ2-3,TGCGCCAGCGCCAGCTCCAGGGTAAGGGGGGATACGCAGTATTTT,CASASSRVRGDTQYF
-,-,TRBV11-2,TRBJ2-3,TGTGCCAGCAGCTTACCAGTTCGCACAGATACGCAGTATTTT,CASSLPVRTDTQYF
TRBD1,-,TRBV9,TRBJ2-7,TGTGCCAGCAGCGAGGGGGGACAGGGGTCCTACGAGCAGTACTTC,CASSEGGQGSYEQYF
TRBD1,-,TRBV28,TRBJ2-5,TGTGCCAGCAGTTTGACAGGGTTGGAAGAGACCCAGTACTTC,CASSLTGLEETQYF
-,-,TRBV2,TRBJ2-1,TGTGCCAGCACCCCTCGGGGGTCATACAATGAGCAGTTCTTC,CASTPRGSYNEQFF
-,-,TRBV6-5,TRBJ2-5,TGTGCCAGCAGTTACGTCTTATGGGGGCGGGAAGAGACCCAGTACTTC,CASSYVLWGREETQYF
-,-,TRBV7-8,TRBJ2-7,TGTGCCAGCAGCTCCCCCCGGGGAGCCTACGAGCAGTACTTC,CASSSPRGAYEQYF
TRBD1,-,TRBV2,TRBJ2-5,TGTGCCATGGGACAGTTCCAAGAGACCCAGTACTTC,CAMGQFQETQYF
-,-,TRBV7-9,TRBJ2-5,TGTGCCAGCAGCTTAAAAGGGGCAGAAGAGACCCAGTACTTC,CASSLKGAEETQYF
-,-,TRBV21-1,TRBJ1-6,TGTGCCAGCAGCAATCCGGGACAGGGGTATTCACCCCTCCACTTT,CASSNPGQGYSPLHF
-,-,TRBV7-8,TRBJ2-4,TGTGCCAGCAGCTTAGATTGGGGGGTGCACATTCAGTACTTC,CASSLDWGVHIQYF
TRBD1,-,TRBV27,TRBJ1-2,TGTGCCAGCAGCACAGGGGGCATCCCCTATGGCTACACCTTC,CASSTGGIPYGYTF
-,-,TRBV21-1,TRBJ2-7,TGTGCCAGCAGCAAGCTAGACGGGACCTACGAGCAGTACTTC,CASSKLDGTYEQYF
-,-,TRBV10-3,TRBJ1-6,TGTGCCATCAGTGAGTCCCTACTTGGACAGACTTATAATTCCCCCCTCCACTTT,CAISESLLGQTYNSPLHF
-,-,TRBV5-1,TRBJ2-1,TGCGCCAGCAGCCGTTACAATGAGCAGTTCTTC,CASSRYNEQFF
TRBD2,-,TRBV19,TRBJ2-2,TGTGCCAGTAGGACTAGCCCGGCCACCGGGGAGCTGTTTTTT,CASRTSPATGELFF
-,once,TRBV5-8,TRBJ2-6,TGTGCCAGCAGCTTCAGTCCGCTCGGGGCCAACGTCCTGACTTTC,CASSFSPLGANVLTF
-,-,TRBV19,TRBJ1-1,TGTGCCAGTAGTACATCGGGGGTCGTCACGGGAGCTGAAGCTTTCTTT,CASSTSGVVTGAEAFF
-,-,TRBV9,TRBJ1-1,TGTGCCAGCAGCGTAGACCCGGGGAGAACCACTGAAGCTTTCTTT,CASSVDPGRTTEAFF
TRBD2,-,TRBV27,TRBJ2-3,TGTGCCAGCAGTGGCGGGACTAGAGGCGAACGAGGATATTTT,CASSGGTRGERGYF
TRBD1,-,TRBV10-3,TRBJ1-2,TGTGCCATCAGTGAGTTTACAGGGGGCGTCACTCACGGCTACACCTTC,CAISEFTGGVTHGYTF
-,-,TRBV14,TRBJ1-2,TGTGCCAGCAGCCAAGGTGGCACAGTCTATGGCTACACCTTC,CASSQGGTVYGYTF
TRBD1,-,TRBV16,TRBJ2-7,TGTGCCAGCAGCCAATCCCGGACAGGGGCTTACGAGCAGTACTTC,CASSQSRTGAYEQYF
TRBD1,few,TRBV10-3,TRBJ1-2,TGTGCCATCAGTGAGTCAGGGGGCGCTGACTATGGCTACACCTTC,CAISESGGADYGYTF
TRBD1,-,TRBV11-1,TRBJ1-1,TGTGCCAGCAGTCAGGGGGCAAGGACTGAAGCTTTCTTT,CASSQGARTEAFF
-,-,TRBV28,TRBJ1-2,TGTGCCAGCAGTTTTTATAACTATGGCTACACCTTC,CASSFYNYGYTF
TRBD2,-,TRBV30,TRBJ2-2,TGTGCCTGGGATATCGGGGGGGCCACCGGGGAGCTGTTTTTT,CAWDIGGATGELFF
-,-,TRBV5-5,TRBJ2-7,TGTGCCAGCAGCTTGGTAGGGGGTTCCTACGAGCAGTACTTC,CASSLVGGSYEQYF